This T cell receptor beta chain was retrieved from a study of blood T cell repertoires in COVID-19. Across the study: The United States, Italy and Spain supplied acute and convalescent COVID-19 samples. PBMCs, B-cell-depleted T cells, or T cells provided the cDNA or gDNA that made up the material.

One Seattle source followed patients from active infection through their disease course. From germline, CDR1 is SGHAT and CDR2 FQNNGV. This CDR3 has 15 amino acids. Trimming cost V 4 bases and J 6 bases, with 15 bases left between them. In the original processing: Reference gene primer amplification in the assay estimated nucleated cell counts. TCRdb's table, derived via immunoSEQ multiplex PCR, lists solely in-frame clones and lacks some. The V and J calls and clone size come from that table; D and trimming were worked out from the DNA. Of about 170,000 clones in the sample, around nine tenths are singletons; the top ten hold about 2.6%.

The TCR sequence derives from a woman aged 80 or older with COVID-19, enrolled during active disease. Sequencing was performed on peripheral blood. This sequence joins TRBV11-2 and TRBJ2-2; TRBD2 might be the D (6 bases). The CDR3 here is CASSSRGSGSGELFF. Here the CDR3 DNA reads TGTGCCAGCAGCTCCCGCGGCAGCGGGTCCGGGGAGCTGTTTTTT.